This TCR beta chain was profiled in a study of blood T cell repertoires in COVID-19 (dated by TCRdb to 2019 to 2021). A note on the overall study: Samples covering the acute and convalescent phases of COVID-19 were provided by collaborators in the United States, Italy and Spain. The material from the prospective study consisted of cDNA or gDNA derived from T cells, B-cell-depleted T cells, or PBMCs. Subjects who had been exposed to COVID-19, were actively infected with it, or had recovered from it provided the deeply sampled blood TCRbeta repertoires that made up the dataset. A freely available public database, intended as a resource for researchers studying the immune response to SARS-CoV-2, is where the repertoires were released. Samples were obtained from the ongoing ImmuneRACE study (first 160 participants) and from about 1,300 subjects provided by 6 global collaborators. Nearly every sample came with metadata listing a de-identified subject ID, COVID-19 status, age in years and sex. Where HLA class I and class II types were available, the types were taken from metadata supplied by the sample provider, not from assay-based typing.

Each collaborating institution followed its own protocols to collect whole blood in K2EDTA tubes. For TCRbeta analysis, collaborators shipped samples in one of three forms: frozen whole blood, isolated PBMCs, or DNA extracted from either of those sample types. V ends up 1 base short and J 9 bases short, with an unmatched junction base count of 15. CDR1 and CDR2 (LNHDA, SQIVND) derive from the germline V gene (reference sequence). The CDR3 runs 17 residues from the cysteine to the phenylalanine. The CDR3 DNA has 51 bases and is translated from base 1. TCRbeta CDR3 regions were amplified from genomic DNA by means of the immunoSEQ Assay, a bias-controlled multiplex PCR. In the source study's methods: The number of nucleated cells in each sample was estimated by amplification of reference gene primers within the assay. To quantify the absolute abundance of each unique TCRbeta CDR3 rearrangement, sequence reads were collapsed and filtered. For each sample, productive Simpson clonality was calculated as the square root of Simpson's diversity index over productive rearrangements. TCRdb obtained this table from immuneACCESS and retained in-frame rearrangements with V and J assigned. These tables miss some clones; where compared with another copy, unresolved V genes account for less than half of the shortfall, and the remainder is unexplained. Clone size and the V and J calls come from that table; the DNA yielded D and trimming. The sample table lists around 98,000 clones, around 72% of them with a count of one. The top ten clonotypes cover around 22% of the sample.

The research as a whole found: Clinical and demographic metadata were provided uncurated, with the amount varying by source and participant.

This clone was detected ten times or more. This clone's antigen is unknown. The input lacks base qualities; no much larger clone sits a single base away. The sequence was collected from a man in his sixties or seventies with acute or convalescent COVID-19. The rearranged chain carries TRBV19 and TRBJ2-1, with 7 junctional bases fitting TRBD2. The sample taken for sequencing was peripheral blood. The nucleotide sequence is TGTGCCAGTAGTATAGGCGGGGGAGCAATAAGTCTCGGTGAGCAGTTCTTC. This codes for CASSIGGGAISLGEQFF.